This TCR beta chain emerged from a study of long-term antiretroviral therapy in people with HIV (dated by TCRdb to about 2022). At the level of the whole study: The earliest samples were collected approximately a decade before the 2015 WHO recommendation for immediate ART, a period when ART was typically delayed until CD4 counts fell. A retrospective serial study tested whether ART initiation and durable HIV suppression were associated with changes in peripheral blood TRB repertoire composition and diversity. The cohort contributed about 180 cryopreserved PBMC samples from about 29 adults with confirmed HIV infection, collected serially over a mean of approximately six years (range 1-12). About a third of the roughly 30 participants with HIV were female. No cross-contamination during QIAcube processing was seen in test extractions of a monoclonal T-cell line run alongside 33 polyclonal samples. Results and caveats for the whole study, not just this receptor: Since PBMC availability was limited, sequencing covered only the TCR beta chain, with no alpha chain pairing. A significant increase in TRB diversity was found to be associated with ART initiation, although TRB diversity was observed to remain significantly below that of transplant donor controls even after long-term ART. The samples span the years 2004 to 2017, and the ART regimens used at that time may not be as effective as current regimens. Compared with controls, HIV repertoires had narrower CDR3 length ranges, and the network structure pointed to an antigen-experienced repertoire that shifted only slightly toward naive after ART. Inferences about post-ART repertoire changes are limited because no data were available on ART adherence, viral resistance or therapy changes. Because pre-ART samples had limited cell numbers, unsorted PBMC were profiled rather than sorted CD4+ and CD8+ T cells. Expanded TRB clones identified before ART initiation dominated the repertoire at all time points, although this dominance fluctuated and declined in many PLHIV after ART.

The immunoSEQ hsTCRB v3.0 assay was used at survey level resolution to sequence the TRB variable region. TRB sequencing targeted a depth of about 40,000-50,000 T-cell genomes per sample. An Illumina MiSeq with a v3 150-cycle kit was used to sequence the pooled TRB libraries. In the paper's pipeline: Repertoire analysis was run in R within a reproducible Nextflow workflow that covered QC, data transformation and analysis. LymphoSeq2, an R package for exploring AIRR-Seq data, was used to implement the custom analyses. A handful of samples yielding fewer than 5000 total TRB sequences were excluded, leaving about 190 analyzed HIV repertoires. Of the 188 retained HIV repertoires, under 65 were collected before and about 130 after ART initiation. Each repertoire was downsampled to 5000 TRB nucleotide sequences, and summary statistics were averaged across 100 downsampling iterations. The analysis kept only TRB sequences whose CDR3 regions were at least seven amino acids long. Two measures captured diversity: a Shannon entropy-derived clonality score and the Gini coefficient. In the repertoire networks, any two of the top 5000 CDR3 amino acid sequences were linked whenever the two sequences differed by an edit distance of one. For TRB CDR3 amino acid sequences, GLIPH2 was used to predict antigen specificity groups and MHC restriction. To flag known associations with CMV, EBV, HIV or tissue antigens, CDR3 amino acid sequences were compared against VDJdb and McPAS-TCR. Pre-ART, post-ART and control groups were compared with Wilcoxon signed-rank tests and Holm-Bonferroni correction. The clones in this table, taken by TCRdb from immuneACCESS, are in-frame only. Not every clone is retained; where verified, under half of the shortfall comes from an unresolved V gene, and the cause of the rest is unknown. The DNA was the basis for D and trimming; V, J and clone size are from that table. This sample is represented by 20,000 or so clones; more than 75% of them were singletons. Of the sample, over 9.5% is held by the ten largest clones.

There are 17 amino acids in the CDR3, from cysteine to phenylalanine inclusive. Only CDR3 DNA is held: 51 bases, read in frame from base 1. Trimming accounts for 4 bases at V and 4 bases at J, while the number of junction bases matched to no gene is 12. As encoded in the germline V gene, CDR1 is SGHRS while CDR2 is YFSETQ. For this clone: It lacks a known antigen. The sample holds no much larger clone one base away, and base qualities are not on file.

Participants were included only if at least one PBMC sample before ART initiation and at least two post-ART samples were available. Treatment was received in the United States of America by all participants with HIV. Before DNA extraction, cryopreserved samples of about 0.95-10 million PBMC were thawed and washed. At the time of the earliest PBMC sample for each participant with HIV, ages ranged from roughly 23 to 60 years. Per participant, PBMC samples came from 1-4 timepoints prior to ART initiation and 2-8 timepoints following ART initiation, for a median of 7 samples. For every participant, serial HIV viral load, CD4+ T-cell count, ART history and demographic data were obtained. Genomic DNA was extracted from unsorted PBMC with a Qiagen kit on a QIAcube, processed in batches of 12 samples.

The clonotype originates from a man aged 35 to 55 with HIV. The V and J genes are TRBV5-1 and TRBJ2-7; TRBD2 lines up with 12 middle nucleotides. Source: unsorted PBMCs, taken 0.5 years after starting antiretroviral therapy. The CDR3 amino acid sequence is: CASSMGLAGYPLYEQYF. The nucleotide sequence is TGCGCCAGCAGCATGGGACTAGCGGGTTATCCCCTATACGAGCAGTACTTC.